This T cell receptor beta chain was captured by sequencing in a study of cytomegalovirus exposure and HLA in healthy donors. Points from the study as a whole: Upon later analysis, HLA-associated TCR beta chains proved more clonally expanded than other, equally common chains.

PCR amplification relied on 60 Vbeta primers (plus 13 Jbeta primers). The repertoire was sequenced with immunoSEQ multiplex PCR; TCRdb's copy has only in-frame clones and lacks some. The profile shows about 150,000 clones, 64% of them singletons. In regard to this clone: Its antigen is undetermined.

CDR1 and CDR2 (germline): SGHDT, YYEEEE. The length of the CDR3 is 16 residues. The V and J ends lost 1 base and 7 bases, in that order; junction bases with no gene match: 9. This TCR was sampled from a woman aged 25 to 45 in good health and CMV-seropositive. The chain couples TRBV5-6 to TRBJ2-4; 9 positions match TRBD2. Source material: PBMCs. CDR3 nucleotide sequence: TGTGCCAGCAGCTTGCTTAGCGGGAGTTTGGCGAACATTCAGTACTTC. Translating gives CASSLLSGSLANIQYF.